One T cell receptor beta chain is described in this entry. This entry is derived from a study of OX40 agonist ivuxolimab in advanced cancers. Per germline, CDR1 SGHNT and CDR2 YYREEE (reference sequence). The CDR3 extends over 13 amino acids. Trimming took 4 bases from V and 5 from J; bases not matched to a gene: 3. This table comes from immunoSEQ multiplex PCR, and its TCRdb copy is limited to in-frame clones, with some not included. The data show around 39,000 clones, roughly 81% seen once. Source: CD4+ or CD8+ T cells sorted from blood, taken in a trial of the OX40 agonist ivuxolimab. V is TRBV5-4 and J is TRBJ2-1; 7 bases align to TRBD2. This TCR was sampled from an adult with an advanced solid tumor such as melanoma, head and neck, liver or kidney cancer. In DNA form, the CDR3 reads TGTGCCAGCAGCGGTGGGGGGGACAATGAGCAGTTCTTC. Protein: CASSGGGDNEQFF. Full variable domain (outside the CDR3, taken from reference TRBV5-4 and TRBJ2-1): ETGVTQSPTHLIKTRGQQVTLRCSSQSGHNTVSWYQQALGQGPQFIFQYYREEENGRGNFPPRFSGLQFPNYSSELNVNALELDDSALYLCASSGGGDNEQFFGPGTRLTVL.